This T cell receptor (beta chain) was profiled in a study of T-cell reconstitution after alpha-beta-depleted transplantation in children. Preparation of the TCRbeta library used unique molecular identifiers. TCRdb processed the PCR reads anew with MiXCR; each CDR3 protein has one entry. Of about 500,000 distinct CDR3 sequences in the sample, approximately 32% are singletons; the top ten hold approximately 2.3%. Trimming stripped 1 base from V and 7 bases from J, with 18 bases between. Germline values: CDR1 SGHTA, CDR2 FQGNSA. CDR3 size: 16 residues. On this clonotype: A much larger clone is a single base away; this may be a read error.

The chain couples TRBV7-2 to TRBJ2-3; D gene unclear. The receptor was isolated from a human donor who donated a stem cell graft to a child with aplastic anemia. This sample comprised PBMCs from the stem cell graft donor, obtained from the stem cell graft. The CDR3 spells CASSLGGKLLGNTQYF. The CDR3, as DNA: TGTGCCAGCAGCTTAGGGGGAAAACTTCTCGGAAATACGCAGTATTTT. Looking up the rest from reference TRBV7-2 and TRBJ2-3 gives the full variable domain: GAGVSQSPSNKVTEKGKDVELRCDPISGHTALYWYRQSLGQGLEFLIYFQGNSAPDKSGLPSDRFSAERTGGSVSTLTIQRTQQEDSAVYLCASSLGGKLLGNTQYFGPGTRLTVL.